One and the same sample provided the 29 T cell receptor beta chains below, sequenced in a study of OX40 agonist ivuxolimab in advanced cancers. The repertoire was sequenced with immunoSEQ multiplex PCR; TCRdb's copy has only in-frame clones and lacks some. The sample lists 70,000 to 90,000 clones, about 84% occurring once. This specimen consisted of CD4+ or CD8+ T cells sorted from blood, obtained in a trial of the OX40 agonist ivuxolimab. The receptors here all came from an adult with an advanced solid tumor such as melanoma, head and neck, liver or kidney cancer.

The chain uses TRBV27 and TRBJ1-2; D is undetermined. Trimming removed 3 bases at V and 2 bases at J, with 7 bases between. The germline gives CDR1 MNHEY, CDR2 SMNVEV (reference sequence). The CDR3 loop spans 13 amino acids. Here the CDR3 reads CASSFNSNYGYTF. The CDR3 nucleotides read TGTGCCAGCAGTTTCAATAGCAACTATGGCTACACCTTC.

The gene calls are TRBV6-6 and TRBJ2-7; D might be TRBD1 or TRBD2, each matching 5 bases. The germline V gene encodes CDR1 MNHNY and CDR2 SVGAGI (reference sequence). The V end lost 5 bases, the J end lost 0 bases, and 11 bases lay between the germline ends. This CDR3 spans 14 amino acids. The CDR3 is CASSGTQVSYEQYF. The CDR3 DNA is TGTGCCAGCAGTGGGACGCAAGTCTCCTACGAGCAGTACTTC.

This clone has only one observation. J is TRBJ2-3 and V is TRBV7-3; TRBD2 agrees at 7 bases. CDR1 and CDR2 from the germline V gene are SGHTA and FQGTGA. The CDR3 consists of 16 residues. Trimming at V came to 2 bases and at J to 5 bases, leaving 10 bases not matched to a gene. CDR3 coding DNA: TGTGCCAGCAGCTTATCGTCGGGAGGTTGGGGAGATACGCAGTATTTT. Amino acid sequence: CASSLSSGGWGDTQYF.

The chain links TRBV6-1 to TRBJ2-1; the match to TRBD2 covers 9 bases. This CDR3 is built from 15 residues. V trimming: 1 base; J trimming: 9 bases; junction bases outside the gene matches: 7. The germline V gene has CDR1 MNHNS and CDR2 SASEGT. The CDR3 DNA is TGTGCCAGCAGTGAAGAGGCGGGGGGGCCGGGTGAGCAGTTCTTC. Its translation: CASSEEAGGPGEQFF.

The chain recombines TRBV6-1 with TRBJ2-3; 10 nucleotides agree with TRBD2. Germline V gene data show CDR1 as MNHNS and CDR2 as SASEGT. The CDR3 is 15 residues long. Germline trimming cut 4 bases from V and 0 bases from J; bases unmatched to any gene: 1. As DNA, the CDR3 is TGTGCCAGCAGTGTACTAGCGGGAAGCACAGATACGCAGTATTTT. It codes for CASSVLAGSTDTQYF.

The chain employs TRBV5-1 and TRBJ1-2; 11 bases align to TRBD1. The CDR3 spans 17 residues. Germline CDR1 SGHRS, CDR2 YFSETQ. The ends lost 4 bases at V and 6 bases at J; junction bases unmatched: 14. Here the CDR3 reads CASSPGTGGPWGHGYTF. CDR3 DNA sequence: TGCGCCAGCAGCCCCGGGACAGGGGGTCCCTGGGGGCATGGCTACACCTTC.

V usage is TRBV4-1 and J usage is TRBJ1-5; 7 bases line up with TRBD1. The CDR3 is made up of 17 amino acids. Looked up from germline, CDR1 is MGHRA and CDR2 is YSYEKL. J gave up 2 bases and V 1 base, and 8 bases lay outside the gene matches. The chain's CDR3 is CASSQGRTGRGNQPQHF. DNA of the CDR3: TGCGCCAGCAGCCAAGGAAGGACAGGCCGGGGCAATCAGCCCCAGCATTTT.

The chain joins TRBV6-5 to TRBJ1-2, with TRBD1 as a possible D gene (6 bases). CDR1 is MNHEY and CDR2 is SVGAGI in the germline V gene. The CDR3 has 14 amino acids. V was trimmed by 4 bases and J by 2 bases, leaving 11 bases between them. This CDR3 reads CASSSDRTNYGYTF. The DNA of the CDR3 is TGTGCCAGCAGTTCTGACAGGACAAACTATGGCTACACCTTC.

About this clone itself: At one end, the junction sequence differs from germline, possibly due to a read error. The chain couples TRBV6-5 to TRBJ1-2, with D possibly matching TRBD1 (6 bases). The germline CDR1 and CDR2 sequences are MNHEY and SVGAGI. There are 14 residues in the CDR3. In DNA, the CDR3 is TGTGCCGGCAGCCCGAGCGGGGGCCTAAATGGCTACACCTTC. This codes for CAGSPSGGLNGYTF.

The genes are TRBV6-5 and TRBJ2-5; D call uncertain. CDR3 size: 14 residues. CDR1 is MNHEY and CDR2 is SVGAGI in the germline V gene. Trimming left V 2 bases short and J 1 base short, with 8 bases between. The CDR3 sequence: CASSYSFVQETQYF. As DNA, the CDR3 is TGTGCCAGCAGTTACAGCTTCGTCCAAGAGACCCAGTACTTC.

The chain combines TRBV6-5 with TRBJ2-7, with D maybe TRBD1 (6 bases). The CDR3 spans 15 residues. Trimming stripped 5 bases from V and 2 bases from J, with 16 bases between. The germline V gene encodes CDR1 MNHEY and CDR2 SVGAGI. CDR3 protein: CASSHYRQVTYEQYF. The CDR3 DNA reads as TGTGCCAGCAGTCACTATCGACAGGTTACCTACGAGCAGTACTTC.

V and J are TRBV5-4 and TRBJ2-2, with TRBD1 as a possible D gene (6 bases). Between the trimmed V and J ends, which lost 4 bases and 6 bases, there was a span of 13 bases. Germline V CDR1 and CDR2: SGHNT, YYREEE (reference sequence). The CDR3 is 14 residues long. In DNA, the CDR3 is TGTGCCAGCAGCAGAACAGGGTTGGCCGGGGAGCTGTTTTTT. This encodes CASSRTGLAGELFF. Full variable domain (missing parts from reference TRBV5-4 and TRBJ2-2): ETGVTQSPTHLIKTRGQQVTLRCSSQSGHNTVSWYQQALGQGPQFIFQYYREEENGRGNFPPRFSGLQFPNYSSELNVNALELDDSALYLCASSRTGLAGELFFGEGSRLTVL.

The rearrangement links TRBV5-1 to TRBJ1-3, with D possibly matching TRBD1 (6 bases). Germline-derived CDR1 and CDR2 are SGHRS and YFSETQ. The CDR3 covers 15 residues. Trimming took off 1 base at V and 4 bases at J, with 12 bases between the two ends. CDR3 in amino acids: CASSLLPGVGNTIYF. The CDR3 nucleotides read TGCGCCAGCAGCTTGCTTCCAGGGGTGGGAAACACCATATATTTT. Filled out from reference TRBV5-1 and TRBJ1-3, the complete variable domain reads KAGVTQTPRYLIKTRGQQVTLSCSPISGHRSVSWYQQTPGQGLQFLFEYFSETQRNKGNFPGRFSGRQFSNSRSEMNVSTLELGDSALYLCASSLLPGVGNTIYFGEGSWLTVV.

This chain links TRBV2 with TRBJ2-3; D gene unclear. The germline CDR1 and CDR2 sequences are SNHLY and FYNNEI. The CDR3 extends over 12 amino acids. V was pared by 6 bases and J by 10 bases, with 14 bases between. CDR3 sequence reads: CASSPERSAQYF. CDR3 bases: TGTGCCAGCAGCCCCGAAAGATCGGCGCAGTATTTT.

The chain links TRBV5-1 to TRBJ2-2; 16 bases align to TRBD2. The J segment lost 0 bases and the V segment lost 3 bases, leaving 2 bases of the junction unmatched. Germline V gene data show CDR1 as SGHRS and CDR2 as YFSETQ. The CDR3 totals 18 residues. CDR3 amino acids: CASSWGLAGGANTGELFF. CDR3 coding DNA: TGCGCCAGCAGCTGGGGACTAGCGGGAGGGGCGAACACCGGGGAGCTGTTTTTT.

This chain connects TRBV7-3 to TRBJ2-3; 13 positions match TRBD2. Germline CDR1 SGHTA, CDR2 FQGTGA. The CDR3 totals 17 residues. V lost 5 bases, J lost 6 bases, and 11 bases stayed unmatched. For the CDR3, the DNA is TGTGCCAGCAGCCACCGGACTAGCGGGGGCAGGATGGATACGCAGTATTTT. Translated: CASSHRTSGGRMDTQYF.

This clone was detected only a few times. This rearrangement joins TRBV1 to TRBJ2-1. TRBV1 is recorded as a pseudogene. The CDR3 covers 16 residues. CDR3 bases: TGCACCAGCAGCCAAGAATTGGGGTTTTCCTACAATGAGCAGTTCTTC. It encodes CTSSQELGFSYNEQFF.

The CDR3 reads CASSYSTNTEAFF. The DNA of the CDR3 is TGTGCCAGCAGTTACTCGACCAATACTGAAGCTTTCTTT. This chain uses TRBV6-5 with TRBJ1-1; D call uncertain. This CDR3 has 13 residues. Trimming stripped 0 bases from V and 5 bases from J, with 7 bases between. Germline V gene sequence: CDR1 MNHEY, CDR2 SVGAGI.

This sequence joins TRBV25-1 and TRBJ1-1; the D is unclear. Germline V CDR1 and CDR2: MGHDK, SYGVNS. This CDR3 is 16 amino acids long. V was pared by 7 bases and J by 2 bases, with 20 bases between. The CDR3 is CASKTTGRGLNTEAFF. The CDR3 coding sequence is TGTGCCAGCAAGACCACGGGAAGAGGACTTAACACTGAAGCTTTCTTT.

The chain has TRBV2 and TRBJ1-6; 9 bases align to TRBD1. The CDR3 runs to 18 residues. The ends lost 6 bases at V and 3 bases at J; junction bases unmatched: 12. CDR1 and CDR2 from the germline V gene are SNHLY and FYNNEI. CDR3 DNA: TGTGCCAGCAGCGGCGAAACAGGGGGCGAGGGCTATAATTCACCCCTCCACTTT. This encodes CASSGETGGEGYNSPLHF.

For the CDR3, the DNA is TGTGCCAGCAGCTCCCGGGATGCGGGGGATACGCAGTATTTT. It is translated as CASSSRDAGDTQYF. V and J are TRBV5-4 and TRBJ2-3; TRBD2 is a possible D gene (6 bases). The V gene's germline CDR1 is SGHNT and CDR2 YYREEE (reference sequence). CDR3 length equals 14 residues. The V end lost 3 bases, the J end lost 6 bases, and 14 bases lay between the germline ends.

This chain joins TRBV12-5 and TRBJ2-6; no definite D call. The CDR3 covers 15 residues. V was trimmed by 0 bases and J by 1 base, leaving 4 bases between them. The germline gives CDR1 LGHNT, CDR2 FRNRAP. The CDR3: CASGLVQSGANVLTF. As DNA, the CDR3 is TGTGCTAGTGGTTTGGTACAATCTGGGGCCAACGTCCTGACTTTC.

This chain connects TRBV29-1 to TRBJ1-4; D gene uncertain. The CDR3 contains 13 residues. Per the germline V gene, CDR1 is SQVTM and CDR2 is ANQGSEA. Trimming stripped 6 bases from V and 5 bases from J, with 13 bases between. The CDR3 loop is CSVSDGPNEKLFF. Here the CDR3 DNA reads TGCAGCGTCTCTGACGGCCCGAATGAAAAACTGTTTTTT.

This chain uses TRBV27 with TRBJ1-2; 7 bases map to TRBD1. J lost 4 bases, V lost 6 bases, and 5 bases had no gene match. The V gene's germline CDR1 is MNHEY and CDR2 SMNVEV (reference sequence). This CDR3 region has 13 residues. CDR3 in DNA: TGTGCCAGCAGCCGGACAGGTCTCTATGGCTACACCTTC. This translates into CASSRTGLYGYTF.

A few counts support this clone. This chain links TRBV19 with TRBJ1-6; 8 bases fit TRBD1. This CDR3 has 16 amino acids. Germline trimming cut 4 bases from V and 5 bases from J; bases unmatched to any gene: 7. Germline-derived CDR1 and CDR2 are LNHDA and SQIVND (reference sequence). CDR3 sequence: CASSTQGASDNSPLHF. Here the CDR3 DNA reads TGTGCCAGTAGTACCCAGGGGGCGTCCGATAATTCACCCCTCCACTTT.

This clone was counted a single time. The chain couples TRBV18 to TRBJ1-3; no firm D call. Germline V gives CDR1 KGHSH, CDR2 LQKENI. Trimming took off 2 bases at V and 1 base at J, with 12 bases between the two ends. The length of the CDR3 is 16 residues. CDR3 residues: CASSPRVPGSGNTIYF. DNA of the CDR3: TGTGCCAGCTCACCAAGGGTGCCGGGTTCTGGAAACACCATATATTTT.

The chain recombines TRBV14 with TRBJ2-7; 8 positions match TRBD2. The V gene's germline CDR1 is SGHDN and CDR2 FVKESK. The trim removed 4 bases at V and 2 bases at J, leaving 7 bases unmatched. CDR3 length: 15 amino acids. CDR3 nucleotide sequence: TGTGCCAGCAGCCCCTTTAGCGGGAACGCCTACGAGCAGTACTTC. Translated: CASSPFSGNAYEQYF.

The chain's CDR3 is CASSSTSGVGEQYF. The CDR3 nucleotides are TGTGCCAGCAGCTCCACTAGCGGGGTAGGCGAGCAGTACTTC. V gene TRBV11-3 combines with J gene TRBJ2-7; 10 nucleotides line up with TRBD2. V shed 4 bases and J 6 bases; nucleotides not matched to a gene: 6. Germline V gene data show CDR1 as SGHNT and CDR2 as YENEEA. The CDR3 is 14 amino acids.

In nucleotides, the CDR3 is TGTGCCAGCAGACCGGGACAGGGACCCTACAATGAGCAGTTCTTC. This codes for CASRPGQGPYNEQFF. The rearrangement links TRBV5-8 to TRBJ2-1; 9 bases match TRBD1. This CDR3 contains 15 residues. CDR1 and CDR2 from the germline V gene are SGHTS and YDEGEE. V gave up 5 bases and J gave up 2 bases; unmatched junction bases: 5.